The rows below give T cell receptor beta chains drawn from one sample of a study of T cells after yellow fever vaccination. TCRdb re-derived calls from the 5' RACE reads in MiXCR, one entry per CDR3 protein. The sample contains some 170,000 distinct CDR3 sequences, 7% to 10% of which appear only once. The starting material was CD8+ T cells sorted from PBMCs, obtained 45 days after the yellow fever booster vaccination. The receptors come from a man between 18 and 29 years old who received the YFV17D yellow fever vaccine. Both conserved end residues are part of each CDR3. The order of the fields is J gene, V gene, D gene, clone size, CDR3 length, CDR3 protein, CDR3 DNA. The D gene is left open where the match is weak. Not all rows give a size; the values are once, few, many and, for expanded clones, a class.

j_call: TRBJ2-7; v_call: TRBV6-5; d_call: -; clone_size: -; cdr3_length: 15; cdr3_aa: CASSLRITGSYEQYF; cdr3_nt: TGTGCCAGCAGTCTCAGGATTACCGGCTCCTACGAGCAGTACTTC
j_call: TRBJ2-5; v_call: TRBV3-2; d_call: -; clone_size: few; cdr3_length: 16; cdr3_aa: CASSPEETGVKETQYF; cdr3_nt: TGTGCCAGCAGCCCCGAAGAGACAGGGGTAAAAGAGACCCAGTACTTC
j_call: TRBJ2-5; v_call: TRBV11-2; d_call: TRBD2; clone_size: -; cdr3_length: 14; cdr3_aa: CASHLAGPQETQYF; cdr3_nt: TGTGCCAGTCACCTAGCGGGCCCCCAAGAGACCCAGTACTTC
j_call: TRBJ2-5; v_call: TRBV4-2; d_call: TRBD2; clone_size: few; cdr3_length: 17; cdr3_aa: CASSQDPAGGLQETQYF; cdr3_nt: TGTGCCAGCAGCCAAGACCCAGCGGGGGGGCTCCAAGAGACCCAGTACTTC
j_call: TRBJ2-5; v_call: TRBV7-2; d_call: -; clone_size: -; cdr3_length: 15; cdr3_aa: CASSSWGGGQETQYF; cdr3_nt: TGTGCCAGCAGCTCCTGGGGGGGGGGGCAGGAGACCCAGTACTTC
j_call: TRBJ1-1; v_call: TRBV29-1; d_call: -; clone_size: -; cdr3_length: 13; cdr3_aa: CSTDEGRYPEAFF; cdr3_nt: TGCAGCACCGACGAGGGACGATACCCTGAAGCTTTCTTT
j_call: TRBJ1-1; v_call: TRBV4-1; d_call: TRBD1; clone_size: many; cdr3_length: 17; cdr3_aa: CASSQGPLRQGNTEAFF; cdr3_nt: TGCGCCAGCAGCCAAGGACCGCTCCGACAGGGGAACACTGAAGCTTTCTTT
j_call: TRBJ2-3; v_call: TRBV7-8; d_call: -; clone_size: many; cdr3_length: 16; cdr3_aa: CASSLGPRAYTDTQYF; cdr3_nt: TGTGCCAGCAGCTTAGGTCCGCGGGCCTACACAGATACGCAGTATTTT
j_call: TRBJ2-6; v_call: TRBV5-5; d_call: -; clone_size: few; cdr3_length: 19; cdr3_aa: CASSFRGVSKGPGANVLTF; cdr3_nt: TGTGCCAGCAGCTTTCGAGGGGTGTCAAAAGGGCCCGGGGCCAACGTCCTGACTTTC
j_call: TRBJ2-5; v_call: TRBV9; d_call: TRBD2; clone_size: -; cdr3_length: 14; cdr3_aa: CASSVERGSETQYF; cdr3_nt: TGTGCCAGCAGCGTAGAGCGGGGTTCGGAGACCCAGTACTTC
j_call: TRBJ1-5; v_call: TRBV5-1; d_call: TRBD1; clone_size: many; cdr3_length: 15; cdr3_aa: CASSFGQGNNQPQHF; cdr3_nt: TGCGCCAGCAGCTTCGGACAGGGGAACAATCAGCCCCAGCATTTT
j_call: TRBJ2-1; v_call: TRBV7-9; d_call: -; clone_size: few; cdr3_length: 15; cdr3_aa: CASSTGTSPYNEQFF; cdr3_nt: TGTGCCAGCAGCACCGGGACTTCCCCCTACAATGAGCAGTTCTTC
j_call: TRBJ2-2; v_call: TRBV24-1; d_call: -; clone_size: -; cdr3_length: 16; cdr3_aa: CATSDLLASNTGELFF; cdr3_nt: TGTGCCACCAGTGATTTGTTAGCTTCGAACACCGGGGAGCTGTTTTTT
j_call: TRBJ2-1; v_call: TRBV27; d_call: TRBD2; clone_size: -; cdr3_length: 15; cdr3_aa: CASSPSRGSGGGQFF; cdr3_nt: TGTGCCAGCAGTCCCTCCCGGGGTAGCGGGGGTGGGCAGTTCTTC
j_call: TRBJ2-7; v_call: TRBV20-1; d_call: -; clone_size: -; cdr3_length: 15; cdr3_aa: CSARDRGPSSYEQYF; cdr3_nt: TGCAGTGCTAGAGATCGTGGTCCTAGCTCCTACGAGCAGTACTTC
j_call: TRBJ2-1; v_call: TRBV7-9; d_call: -; clone_size: many; cdr3_length: 15; cdr3_aa: CASSSEVAGFDEQFF; cdr3_nt: TGTGCCAGCAGCTCAGAGGTGGCAGGGTTCGATGAGCAGTTCTTC
j_call: TRBJ2-5; v_call: TRBV4-1; d_call: -; clone_size: many; cdr3_length: 16; cdr3_aa: CASSRIPEWSQETQYF; cdr3_nt: TGCGCCAGCAGCCGGATCCCCGAGTGGTCACAAGAGACCCAGTACTTC
j_call: TRBJ1-1; v_call: TRBV20-1; d_call: TRBD1; clone_size: -; cdr3_length: 15; cdr3_aa: CSARRAGTGYTEAFF; cdr3_nt: TGCAGTGCTCGACGAGCCGGGACAGGTTACACTGAAGCTTTCTTT
j_call: TRBJ2-7; v_call: TRBV6-5; d_call: -; clone_size: few; cdr3_length: 15; cdr3_aa: CASRPQGIVTYEQYF; cdr3_nt: TGTGCCAGCAGACCCCAGGGGATAGTGACCTACGAGCAGTACTTC
j_call: TRBJ1-3; v_call: TRBV5-1; d_call: -; clone_size: -; cdr3_length: 16; cdr3_aa: CASSLAIGDSGNTIYF; cdr3_nt: TGCGCCAGCAGCTTGGCGATCGGGGATTCCGGAAACACCATATATTTT
j_call: TRBJ1-5; v_call: TRBV4-2; d_call: -; clone_size: few; cdr3_length: 16; cdr3_aa: CASSQEVGASNQPQHF; cdr3_nt: TGTGCCAGCAGCCAAGAGGTGGGGGCTAGCAATCAGCCCCAGCATTTT
j_call: TRBJ1-2; v_call: TRBV4-1; d_call: TRBD1; clone_size: -; cdr3_length: 15; cdr3_aa: CASSQVSGGVYGYTF; cdr3_nt: TGCGCCAGCAGCCAAGTCTCAGGGGGCGTCTATGGCTACACCTTC
j_call: TRBJ2-1; v_call: TRBV9; d_call: TRBD2; clone_size: few; cdr3_length: 12; cdr3_aa: CASGGGDNEQFF; cdr3_nt: TGTGCCAGCGGCGGGGGGGACAATGAGCAGTTCTTC
j_call: TRBJ1-1; v_call: TRBV12-3/TRBV12-4; d_call: -; clone_size: -; cdr3_length: 13; cdr3_aa: CASRLGVNTEAFF; cdr3_nt: TGTGCCAGCAGGCTAGGGGTGAACACTGAAGCTTTCTTT
j_call: TRBJ2-7; v_call: TRBV5-1; d_call: TRBD1; clone_size: -; cdr3_length: 16; cdr3_aa: CASRSGTGGDLNEQYF; cdr3_nt: TGCGCCAGCAGATCCGGGACAGGGGGCGATCTGAACGAGCAGTACTTC
j_call: TRBJ1-2; v_call: TRBV4-1; d_call: -; clone_size: few; cdr3_length: 13; cdr3_aa: CASSQGANYGYTF; cdr3_nt: TGCGCCAGCAGCCAGGGAGCTAACTATGGCTACACCTTC
j_call: TRBJ2-5; v_call: TRBV6-5; d_call: TRBD2; clone_size: -; cdr3_length: 16; cdr3_aa: CASSYFRLAGPETQYF; cdr3_nt: TGTGCCAGCAGTTACTTCAGACTAGCGGGGCCGGAGACCCAGTACTTC
j_call: TRBJ2-3; v_call: TRBV29-1; d_call: -; clone_size: -; cdr3_length: 13; cdr3_aa: CSVQRGATDTQYF; cdr3_nt: TGCAGCGTGCAACGGGGGGCCACAGATACGCAGTATTTT
j_call: TRBJ2-2; v_call: TRBV6-5; d_call: -; clone_size: many; cdr3_length: 12; cdr3_aa: CASSYSTGELFF; cdr3_nt: TGTGCCAGCAGCTATAGCACCGGGGAGCTGTTTTTT
j_call: TRBJ2-1; v_call: TRBV6-2/TRBV6-3; d_call: TRBD1; clone_size: -; cdr3_length: 14; cdr3_aa: CASSRTGPYNEQFF; cdr3_nt: TGTGCCAGCAGTAGGACAGGGCCTTACAATGAGCAGTTCTTC
j_call: TRBJ2-2; v_call: TRBV2; d_call: TRBD1; clone_size: few; cdr3_length: 15; cdr3_aa: CASSWTGGNTGELFF; cdr3_nt: TGTGCCAGCAGTTGGACAGGGGGGAACACCGGGGAGCTGTTTTTT
j_call: TRBJ1-4; v_call: TRBV4-1; d_call: -; clone_size: few; cdr3_length: 15; cdr3_aa: CASRGVDSTNEKLFF; cdr3_nt: TGCGCCAGCAGAGGGGTTGATTCGACTAATGAAAAACTGTTTTTT
j_call: TRBJ1-6; v_call: TRBV7-2; d_call: TRBD1; clone_size: -; cdr3_length: 15; cdr3_aa: CASSGGGQGRSPLHF; cdr3_nt: TGTGCCAGCAGCGGGGGCGGACAGGGCAGATCACCCCTCCACTTT
j_call: TRBJ2-3; v_call: TRBV14; d_call: -; clone_size: -; cdr3_length: 13; cdr3_aa: CASSLPYGDTQYF; cdr3_nt: TGTGCCAGCAGCCTCCCGTACGGGGATACGCAGTATTTT
j_call: TRBJ1-1; v_call: TRBV5-1; d_call: TRBD1; clone_size: -; cdr3_length: 14; cdr3_aa: CASSGGTGHTEAFF; cdr3_nt: TGCGCCAGCAGCGGCGGGACAGGACACACTGAAGCTTTCTTT
j_call: TRBJ2-3; v_call: TRBV4-3; d_call: TRBD2; clone_size: few; cdr3_length: 17; cdr3_aa: CASSQDGDGGAEDTQYF; cdr3_nt: TGCGCCAGCAGCCAAGATGGAGACGGGGGGGCAGAAGATACGCAGTATTTT
j_call: TRBJ1-6; v_call: TRBV20-1; d_call: TRBD1; clone_size: -; cdr3_length: 17; cdr3_aa: CSARLGTASSYNSPLHF; cdr3_nt: TGCAGTGCTAGACTCGGGACAGCATCCTCATATAATTCACCCCTCCACTTT
j_call: TRBJ1-2; v_call: TRBV9; d_call: TRBD1; clone_size: few; cdr3_length: 16; cdr3_aa: CASSAEGDRATDGYTF; cdr3_nt: TGTGCCAGCAGCGCGGAAGGGGACAGGGCAACGGATGGCTACACCTTC
j_call: TRBJ2-7; v_call: TRBV5-1; d_call: TRBD1; clone_size: -; cdr3_length: 11; cdr3_aa: CASSLGTGMVF; cdr3_nt: TGCGCCAGCAGCCTCGGGACAGGCATGGTCTTC
j_call: TRBJ1-1; v_call: TRBV14; d_call: -; clone_size: few; cdr3_length: 13; cdr3_aa: CASSRLMNTEAFF; cdr3_nt: TGTGCCAGCAGCCGGCTGATGAACACTGAAGCTTTCTTT
j_call: TRBJ2-5; v_call: TRBV15; d_call: TRBD2; clone_size: -; cdr3_length: 18; cdr3_aa: CATSPTPGLGERGETQYF; cdr3_nt: TGTGCCACCAGCCCCACCCCGGGACTAGGGGAGAGGGGAGAGACCCAGTACTTC
j_call: TRBJ1-1; v_call: TRBV6-5; d_call: -; clone_size: -; cdr3_length: 14; cdr3_aa: CASSYLGWDTEAFF; cdr3_nt: TGTGCCAGCAGTTACCTTGGGTGGGACACTGAAGCTTTCTTT
j_call: TRBJ2-5; v_call: TRBV12-3/TRBV12-4; d_call: TRBD1; clone_size: few; cdr3_length: 15; cdr3_aa: CASSDPGQRLETQYF; cdr3_nt: TGTGCCAGCAGCGACCCGGGACAGAGGTTGGAGACCCAGTACTTC
j_call: TRBJ1-1; v_call: TRBV27; d_call: -; clone_size: many; cdr3_length: 15; cdr3_aa: CASSPWAGVVTEAFF; cdr3_nt: TGTGCCAGCAGTCCCTGGGCAGGGGTGGTCACTGAAGCTTTCTTT
j_call: TRBJ1-5; v_call: TRBV7-9; d_call: -; clone_size: few; cdr3_length: 12; cdr3_aa: CASQNSNQPQHF; cdr3_nt: TGTGCCAGTCAGAATAGCAATCAGCCCCAGCATTTT
j_call: TRBJ2-3; v_call: TRBV7-8; d_call: TRBD2; clone_size: -; cdr3_length: 15; cdr3_aa: CASSPVAGTTDTQYF; cdr3_nt: TGTGCCAGCAGCCCCGTAGCGGGGACCACAGATACGCAGTATTTT
j_call: TRBJ1-1; v_call: TRBV4-3; d_call: -; clone_size: -; cdr3_length: 17; cdr3_aa: CASSKGAGVRLGTEAFF; cdr3_nt: TGCGCCAGCAGCAAAGGGGCAGGGGTCCGCCTGGGGACTGAAGCTTTCTTT
j_call: TRBJ1-2; v_call: TRBV6-5; d_call: -; clone_size: -; cdr3_length: 13; cdr3_aa: CASSYRSGDGYTF; cdr3_nt: TGTGCCAGCAGTTACCGATCAGGGGATGGCTACACCTTC
j_call: TRBJ2-3; v_call: TRBV6-6; d_call: TRBD2; clone_size: -; cdr3_length: 15; cdr3_aa: CASGTLAGDTDTQYF; cdr3_nt: TGTGCCAGCGGGACACTAGCGGGGGACACAGATACGCAGTATTTT
j_call: TRBJ2-2; v_call: TRBV27; d_call: -; clone_size: many; cdr3_length: 12; cdr3_aa: CASSLYTGELFF; cdr3_nt: TGTGCCAGCAGTTTATACACCGGGGAGCTGTTTTTT
j_call: TRBJ2-1; v_call: TRBV29-1; d_call: TRBD1; clone_size: many; cdr3_length: 15; cdr3_aa: CSVGSGTGDTNEQFF; cdr3_nt: TGCAGCGTTGGGTCGGGGACAGGGGATACCAATGAGCAGTTCTTC
j_call: TRBJ1-1; v_call: TRBV6-5; d_call: -; clone_size: few; cdr3_length: 15; cdr3_aa: CASSYSRAGGTEAFF; cdr3_nt: TGTGCCAGCAGTTACTCGCGTGCCGGGGGCACTGAAGCTTTCTTT
j_call: TRBJ2-5; v_call: TRBV12-5; d_call: -; clone_size: many; cdr3_length: 16; cdr3_aa: CASGLATHYPPETQYF; cdr3_nt: TGTGCTAGTGGTTTGGCCACACACTACCCGCCGGAGACCCAGTACTTC